This T cell receptor (beta chain) was profiled in a study of Graves' ophthalmopathy and Graves' hyperthyroidism. Study conclusions and caveats: Thyroid clonotypes that were expanded above 0.001 frequency mostly also appeared in blood. The model achieved 70.59% sensitivity and roughly 72% specificity for ophthalmopathy progression.

With respect to this clonotype: As yet, its antigen is unknown. A junction boundary mismatches the germline segment, possibly from a read error.

The germline V gene encodes CDR1 ENHRY and CDR2 SYGVKD. This CDR3 is built from 15 residues. TCR beta CDR3 regions were amplified from RNA transcripts. Amplification began with first-round RT-PCR using HTBI primers, then second-round multiplex PCR was performed. TCRdb independently ran MiXCR on the multiplex PCR reads; one entry per CDR3 protein. The sample lists a few hundred thousand distinct CDR3 sequences, 39% occurring once. The sample taken for sequencing was peripheral blood or thyroid tissue (not recorded which). The sequence was obtained from an adult man with Graves' hyperthyroidism. The chain recombines TRBV10-3 with TRBJ2-2; 9 bases match TRBD1. The CDR3 sequence is CASSFGTGRTGELFF. The DNA for the CDR3 is TGTGCCAGCAGTTTCGGGACAGGGCGCACCGGGGAGCTGTTTTTT.